Below, 13 T cell receptor beta chains from the same sample are listed, as sequenced in a study of circulating and synovial CD4+ cells in juvenile arthritis. Sequenced by immunoSEQ multiplex PCR; TCRdb stores in-frame clones only, minus some. The data hold about 14,000 clones, with around four fifths observed a single time. The sequencing input was CD4+ T cells from synovial fluid. These receptors originate from a human patient with juvenile idiopathic arthritis. Some clones in this sample may be carry-over from other donors' samples.

To note about this clone: A junction boundary mismatches the germline segment, possibly from a read error. This chain joins TRBV7-7 and TRBJ2-7; D not certain. Germline CDR1 SSHAT, CDR2 FNYEAQ (reference sequence). This CDR3 region has 15 residues. CDR3 DNA: TGTGCTAGCAGCTTAGGATCGGTCGGCTCCTACGAGCAGTACTTC. Encoded protein: CASSLGSVGSYEQYF.

The chain joins TRBV7-6 to TRBJ2-7; 7 bases are a match to TRBD1. The CDR3 length is 13 residues. Unmatched junction bases numbered 7, after V lost 5 bases and J lost 6 bases. CDR1 is SGHVS, CDR2 FNYEAQ, per germline. The CDR3 here is CASSLVQGPEQYF. Written as DNA, the CDR3 is TGTGCCAGCAGCCTTGTACAGGGGCCCGAGCAGTACTTC.

The chain's CDR3 is CASSFLSRRAPNYGYTF. CDR3 sequence (DNA): TGTGCCAGCAGCTTCCTATCACGCAGGGCCCCCAACTATGGCTACACCTTC. The chain recombines TRBV7-9 with TRBJ1-2; possibly TRBD1 for D (5 bases). Germline CDR1 SEHNR, CDR2 FQNEAQ (reference sequence). The CDR3 is 17 residues long. Trimming removed 3 bases from V and 2 bases from J, with 19 bases in between.

Of note for this clone: A read error is likely here: a far larger clone is one base away. The rearrangement links TRBV7-2 to TRBJ2-7, with a tentative D call TRBD1 (5 bases). The germline V gene has CDR1 SGHTA and CDR2 FQGNSA. The CDR3 runs 13 residues. Trimming cost V 4 bases and J 5 bases, with 12 bases left between them. The CDR3 DNA reads as TGTGCCAGCAGCTCCTCAGGGCACGACGAGCAGTACTTC. As protein: CASSSSGHDEQYF.

This clone was observed once. The CDR3 DNA reads TGTGCCAGCAGCCCACATAGCAACACCGAAACAGGACAGTCTTCATGGGCTTTCTTT. Amino acids: CASSPHSNTETGQSSWAFF. V and J are TRBV11-2 and TRBJ1-1, with a tentative D call TRBD1 (6 bases). V was clipped by 5 bases and J by 11 bases, with 36 bases between them. CDR1 is SGHAT and CDR2 is FQNNGV in the germline V gene. The CDR3 has 19 amino acids.

J is TRBJ1-5 and V is TRBV29-1; the match to TRBD1 covers 7 bases. CDR1 is SQVTM and CDR2 is ANQGSEA in the germline V gene. The CDR3 consists of 13 residues. With V trimmed by 7 bases and J by 3 bases, 6 bases remained unmatched. The CDR3 protein is CSATRGINQPQHF. The DNA of the CDR3 is TGCAGCGCCACCAGGGGGATCAATCAGCCCCAGCATTTT.

This clone has a handful of counts. Its ends do not fully match the called genes, so a read error is possible. The rearrangement links TRBV6-6 to TRBJ2-5, with 8 bases fitting TRBD2. The CDR3 contains 12 residues. Germline V gene data show CDR1 as MNHNY and CDR2 as SVGAGI (reference sequence). Here the CDR3 reads CAARGGQETQYF. Here the CDR3 DNA reads TGCGCCGCCCGGGGGGGCCAAGAGACCCAGTACTTC.

The chain combines TRBV27 with TRBJ1-1, with 9 bases lining up with TRBD1. The trim removed 6 bases at V and 7 bases at J, leaving 6 bases unmatched. The germline gives CDR1 MNHEY, CDR2 SMNVEV (reference sequence). The CDR3 has 13 residues. The CDR3: CASSPGTGSEAFF. Here the CDR3 DNA reads TGTGCCAGCAGCCCAGGGACAGGGAGTGAAGCTTTCTTT.

The chain couples TRBV6-6 to TRBJ2-1, with D unresolved. V was cut by 2 bases and J by 0 bases, with 8 bases left in between. The CDR3 length is 15 residues. CDR1 and CDR2 from the germline V gene are MNHNY and SVGAGI (reference sequence). CDR3 protein: CASSYEASSYNEQFF. CDR3 DNA sequence: TGTGCCAGCAGTTACGAGGCCAGCTCCTACAATGAGCAGTTCTTC.

V and J are TRBV6-5 and TRBJ2-1, with 7 nucleotides matching TRBD2. CDR1 is MNHEY, CDR2 SVGAGI, per germline. The V gene end was trimmed by 8 bases and the J gene end by 6 bases; junction bases not matched to a gene: 10. This CDR3 has 14 amino acids. The CDR3: CASGGSGGPNEQFF. In nucleotides, the CDR3 is TGTGCCAGCGGCGGGAGCGGAGGCCCCAATGAGCAGTTCTTC.

The chain recombines TRBV5-1 with TRBJ2-3, with 7 positions matching TRBD1. Germline-derived CDR1 and CDR2 are SGHRS and YFSETQ. This CDR3 region has 14 residues. V shed 4 bases, J shed 1 base, and the junction held 3 bases outside the gene matches. The CDR3 DNA reads as TGCGCCAGCAGCGGGACAGCCCGCACAGATACGCAGTATTTT. Its translation: CASSGTARTDTQYF.

Here the CDR3 reads CASRSGVPTEAFF. CDR3 bases: TGTGCCAGCCGCTCAGGGGTTCCTACTGAAGCTTTCTTT. V usage is TRBV28 and J usage is TRBJ1-1; a possible D gene is TRBD1 (6 bases). The V end lost 8 bases, the J end lost 5 bases, and 15 bases lay between the germline ends. This CDR3 contains 13 residues. Germline-derived CDR1 and CDR2 are MDHEN and SYDVKM.

V usage is TRBV20-1 and J usage is TRBJ2-7, with D unresolved. The CDR3 runs 11 residues. V was trimmed by 4 bases and J by 7 bases, leaving 11 bases between them. Germline V gene data show CDR1 as DFQATT and CDR2 as SNEGSKA (reference sequence). The DNA of the CDR3 is TGCAGTGCTATGCGATTTTCGGAGCAGTACTTC. Encoded protein: CSAMRFSEQYF.